The T cell receptor (beta chain) described here comes from a study of cytomegalovirus exposure and HLA in healthy donors. In the study overall: Inside one of the first data releases sat around 80 million unique TCRs taken from HLA-typed donors. Study findings and constraints: Later analysis showed most CMV-associated TCR beta chains appearing HLA-restricted. Cytomegalovirus association was listed for approximately 150 TCR beta chains.

Despite likely unrecorded immune exposures, the donors were nominally healthy at the time of sampling. Losses at the gene ends were 1 base for V and 0 bases for J; bases not matched to a gene: 2. The CDR3 runs to 16 residues. The germline V gene has CDR1 SGHRS and CDR2 YFSETQ. Note on this clone: The antigen remains unidentified.

Primers included in the PCR were 60 Vbeta and 13 Jbeta primers. Here immunoSEQ multiplex PCR was the method, and the copy in TCRdb shows in-frame clones only, minus some. The table includes 150,000 or so clones, over 70% detected once. The specimen was PBMCs. This TCR was recovered from a man aged 30 to 45 in good health and CMV-seropositive. The chain joins TRBV5-1 to TRBJ2-2, with 8 bases identical to TRBD1. In nucleotides, the CDR3 is TGCGCCAGCAGCTTGTCAGGGGGCTCGAACACCGGGGAGCTGTTTTTT. This gives the protein CASSLSGGSNTGELFF.